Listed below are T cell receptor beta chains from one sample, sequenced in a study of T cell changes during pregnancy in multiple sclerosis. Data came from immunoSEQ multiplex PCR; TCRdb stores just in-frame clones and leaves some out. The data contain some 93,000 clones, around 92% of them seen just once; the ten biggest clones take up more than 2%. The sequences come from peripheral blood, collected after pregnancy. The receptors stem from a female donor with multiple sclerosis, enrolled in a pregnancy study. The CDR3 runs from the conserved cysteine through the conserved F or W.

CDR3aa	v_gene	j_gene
CSATDTGYEQYF	TRBV29-1	TRBJ2-7
CASRTPLDGYTF	TRBV27	TRBJ1-2
CASSLYQKYDEAFF	TRBV7-2	TRBJ1-1
CASIGQGAKGYTF	TRBV19	TRBJ1-2
CASNKGEQTGYGYTF	TRBV25-1	TRBJ1-2
CASSFSGTKNIQYF	TRBV5-5	TRBJ2-4
CASSEVAPGGYTF	TRBV6-1	TRBJ1-2
CASSARDTPGTLHF	TRBV9	TRBJ1-6
CASVGKEGFF	TRBV19	TRBJ2-1
CASSPSTSGNYEQYF	TRBV18	TRBJ2-7
CASRRTGGNEQYF	TRBV6-1	TRBJ2-7
CASSYSTAGTYEQYF	TRBV6-6	TRBJ2-7
CASSPRDRTIYGYTF	TRBV7-2	TRBJ1-2
CSARDPRGAFF	TRBV20-1	TRBJ1-1
CASSLSMGLGEQYF	TRBV5-8	TRBJ2-7
CASSQLGGYNEQFF	TRBV10-1	TRBJ2-1
CASSLGAVTDTQYF	TRBV7-9	TRBJ2-3
CASSFNVGGTEAFF	TRBV9	TRBJ1-1
CASRGTGYGYTF	TRBV27	TRBJ1-2
CASSQEIAGVEQYF	TRBV4-1	TRBJ2-7
CASSKGGVYPNYGYTF	TRBV19	TRBJ1-2
CASSPSSGASGGYEQYF	TRBV19	TRBJ2-7
CASSDMGDLGETQYF	TRBV5-1	TRBJ2-5
CASSALRSHGYTF	TRBV6-1	TRBJ1-2
CASSDGRRVRNTQYF	TRBV6-4	TRBJ2-3
CASSTGTGGSYMDGYTF	TRBV19	TRBJ1-2
CASSVGPSSGNTIYF	TRBV6-1	TRBJ1-3
CASSPQDRGHTGELFF	TRBV18	TRBJ2-2
CASSVGEGGGNTGELFF	TRBV9	TRBJ2-2
CASSLADRGYGYTF	TRBV7-9	TRBJ1-2
CASSLSGVRNQPQHF	TRBV5-1	TRBJ1-5
CASSPHRDGYTF	TRBV19	TRBJ1-2
CASSQGTSGGAETQYF	TRBV4-2	TRBJ2-5
CASSQASGATNEKLFF	TRBV4-3	TRBJ1-4
CASSQVLRAGHGYTF	TRBV4-3	TRBJ1-2
CASSNQGFNVGHGYTF	TRBV19	TRBJ1-2
CASSVGLAGNTGELFF	TRBV9	TRBJ2-2
CASSFGVSNYGYTF	TRBV27	TRBJ1-2
CASSADRGHSYGYTF	TRBV9	TRBJ1-2
CASSQQGLLNTEAFF	TRBV18	TRBJ1-1
CASRRQGRGNTEAFF	TRBV2	TRBJ1-1
CASSEAMLAGGQETQYF	TRBV6-1	TRBJ2-5
CASSPATGELFF	TRBV7-2	TRBJ2-2
CASRNLQMNTEAFF	TRBV19	TRBJ1-1
CASIKTAGANQPQHF	TRBV6-1	TRBJ1-5
CASSRGQGKVREQFF	TRBV6-5	TRBJ2-1
CASSVNRGTDTQYF	TRBV6-1	TRBJ2-3
CAWSVRGSNEKLFF	TRBV30	TRBJ1-4
CSSRQGGGTEAFF	TRBV29-1	TRBJ1-1
CASSLPGSTYEQYF	TRBV9	TRBJ2-7
CASSGSEETQYF	TRBV7-2	TRBJ2-5
CASSRSGKTQYF	TRBV6-5	TRBJ2-5
CASSGLLYGYTF	TRBV7-2	TRBJ1-2
CASSSLYGGNGYTF	TRBV7-2	TRBJ1-2
CAWSGDTGPYEQYF	TRBV30	TRBJ2-7